This is a list of T cell receptor beta chains from one sample in a study of blood T cell repertoires in COVID-19. TCRdb's table, derived via immunoSEQ multiplex PCR, lists solely in-frame clones and lacks some. The table has some 300,000 clones, nearly 90% seen once. Sequenced: PBMCs or T cells enriched from blood (not recorded which). Receptors were obtained from a woman in her thirties who had recovered from COVID-19. CDR3s include the opening cysteine and the closing phenylalanine or tryptophan. The D gene is left open where the match is weak. Expanded clones are given a class, and other clones once, few, many or no size at all.

CDR3nt: TGTGCCAGCTCACCATCGCTAGTTCCCCACGAGCAGTACTTC; CDR3aa: CASSPSLVPHEQYF; j_gene: TRBJ2-7; d_gene: .; abundance: .; v_gene: TRBV18
CDR3nt: TGTGCCAGCAGAGACAGGGGATTTCCCTACGAGCAGTACTTC; CDR3aa: CASRDRGFPYEQYF; j_gene: TRBJ2-7; d_gene: TRBD1; abundance: .; v_gene: TRBV6-5
CDR3nt: TGCGCCAGCAGCTTGGAAAACCCCGGGACAGCCACGGGCTACACCTTC; CDR3aa: CASSLENPGTATGYTF; j_gene: TRBJ1-2; d_gene: TRBD1; abundance: .; v_gene: TRBV5-1
CDR3nt: TGTGCCACAAGACAGGACCTCTCCTATAATTCACCCCTCCACTTT; CDR3aa: CATRQDLSYNSPLHF; j_gene: TRBJ1-6; d_gene: .; abundance: .; v_gene: TRBV2
CDR3nt: TGCGCCAGCAGCTTCCAGGGTGCAACTAATGAAAAACTGTTTTTT; CDR3aa: CASSFQGATNEKLFF; j_gene: TRBJ1-4; d_gene: .; abundance: .; v_gene: TRBV5-1
CDR3nt: TGTGCCACACAGGGGGGGCGCGAGCAGTACTTC; CDR3aa: CATQGGREQYF; j_gene: TRBJ2-7; d_gene: .; abundance: .; v_gene: TRBV19
CDR3nt: TGTGCCAGCAGCTCACAGGGGGCAACTAATGAAAAACTGTTTTTT; CDR3aa: CASSSQGATNEKLFF; j_gene: TRBJ1-4; d_gene: TRBD1; abundance: .; v_gene: TRBV7-2
CDR3nt: TGTGCCAGCAGTGCCGGTAGCGGGGGTAACACAGATACGCAGTATTTT; CDR3aa: CASSAGSGGNTDTQYF; j_gene: TRBJ2-3; d_gene: TRBD2; abundance: .; v_gene: TRBV6-4
CDR3nt: TGTGCCAGCAGCTTAGGCTCTGGTGGAGCGGAGGGGCGGGGGGACGAGCAGTACTTC; CDR3aa: CASSLGSGGAEGRGDEQYF; j_gene: TRBJ2-7; d_gene: TRBD2; abundance: once; v_gene: TRBV11-2
CDR3nt: TGCGCCAGCAGCTCTGTTATCCCCGGAGAGACCCAGTACTTC; CDR3aa: CASSSVIPGETQYF; j_gene: TRBJ2-5; d_gene: .; abundance: once; v_gene: TRBV5-1
CDR3nt: TGTGCCAGTAGTTACCGCCGGGGGGATGGCTACACCTTC; CDR3aa: CASSYRRGDGYTF; j_gene: TRBJ1-2; d_gene: .; abundance: .; v_gene: TRBV3-1/TRBV3-2
CDR3nt: TGTGCCAGCATCCGACAGAATGGGAATGAGCAGTTCTTC; CDR3aa: CASIRQNGNEQFF; j_gene: TRBJ2-1; d_gene: .; abundance: .; v_gene: TRBV27
CDR3nt: TGTGCCAGCAAGGGACAGGGGAGCAATGAGCAGTTCTTC; CDR3aa: CASKGQGSNEQFF; j_gene: TRBJ2-1; d_gene: TRBD1; abundance: few; v_gene: TRBV11-3
CDR3nt: TGTGCCAGCAGTCTGGTCGCCGGGACAGGGATTGTTATAGCTTTCTTT; CDR3aa: CASSLVAGTGIVIAFF; j_gene: TRBJ1-1; d_gene: TRBD1; abundance: .; v_gene: TRBV28
CDR3nt: TGTGCCAGCAGTTACGGCAGGGGCCAGAACACTGAAGCTTTCTTT; CDR3aa: CASSYGRGQNTEAFF; j_gene: TRBJ1-1; d_gene: .; abundance: .; v_gene: TRBV6-5
CDR3nt: TGTGCCAGCAGCCTTAGCAGGGCCATGAACACTGAAGCTTTCTTT; CDR3aa: CASSLSRAMNTEAFF; j_gene: TRBJ1-1; d_gene: .; abundance: .; v_gene: TRBV7-9
CDR3nt: TGCGCCAGCAGCCAGACGACTACCTACGAGCAGTACTTC; CDR3aa: CASSQTTTYEQYF; j_gene: TRBJ2-7; d_gene: .; abundance: .; v_gene: TRBV4-1
CDR3nt: TGTGCCAGCAGGATAACGGTTGGGCCCCAGCATTTT; CDR3aa: CASRITVGPQHF; j_gene: TRBJ1-5; d_gene: .; abundance: .; v_gene: TRBV6-5
CDR3nt: TGTGCCGGCCCGGGTTGGGTGACCGGCACAGATACGCAGTATTTT; CDR3aa: CAGPGWVTGTDTQYF; j_gene: TRBJ2-3; d_gene: .; abundance: .; v_gene: TRBV27
CDR3nt: TGTGCCAGCAGCTTAGGGACTAGCGGAAAGCCCGACTACGAGCAGTACTTC; CDR3aa: CASSLGTSGKPDYEQYF; j_gene: TRBJ2-7; d_gene: TRBD2; abundance: .; v_gene: TRBV7-6